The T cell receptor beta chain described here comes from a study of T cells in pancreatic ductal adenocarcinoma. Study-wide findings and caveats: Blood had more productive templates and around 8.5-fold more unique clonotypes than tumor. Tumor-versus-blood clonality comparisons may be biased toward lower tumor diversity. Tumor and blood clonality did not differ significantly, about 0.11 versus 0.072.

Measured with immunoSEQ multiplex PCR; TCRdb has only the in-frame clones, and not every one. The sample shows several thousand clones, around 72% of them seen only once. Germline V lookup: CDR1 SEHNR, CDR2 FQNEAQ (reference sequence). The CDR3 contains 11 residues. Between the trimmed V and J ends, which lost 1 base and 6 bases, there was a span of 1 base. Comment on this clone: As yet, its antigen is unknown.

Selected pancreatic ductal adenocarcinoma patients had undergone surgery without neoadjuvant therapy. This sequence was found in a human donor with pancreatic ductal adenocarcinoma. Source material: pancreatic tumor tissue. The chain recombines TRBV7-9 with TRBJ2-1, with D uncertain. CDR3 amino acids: CASSLGNEQFF. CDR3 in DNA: TGTGCCAGCAGCTTAGGCAATGAGCAGTTCTTC.